The present entry profiles one T cell receptor beta chain with its context. The antigen is unknown. This entry is derived from a study of shared clonotypes between healthy human individuals. Overall study findings and caveats: Non-shared clonotypes displayed generation probabilities falling below those of clonotypes present in all four donors.

Germline CDR1 reads SGHDN; CDR2 reads FVKESK. The CDR3 has 16 residues. Unmatched junction bases numbered 8, after V lost 3 bases and J lost 2 bases. Authors' methods: ImmunoSEQ output held junction-only sequences without quality scores, so filtering differed. Sequencing was performed with immunoSEQ multiplex PCR; in TCRdb, only in-frame clones are kept and a portion is missing. Clone size and V and J calls were adopted from that table, with D and trimming inferred from the DNA. This table has around 1.6 million clones, 95% to 99% appearing once. The donors were adults (healthy and HIV-negative) with no recent acute infections or vaccinations. Researchers partitioned CD4+ cells into CD45RA+ naive and CD45RA-negative memory subsets.

The rearrangement joins TRBV14 to TRBJ2-7; the match to TRBD1 covers 9 bases. The source of this sequence is a young man in good health. Sequenced sample: naive CD4+ T cells sorted from blood. Subset defined: CD45RA+ positively selected. CDR3 residues: CASSHHPGQGTYEQYF. The CDR3, as DNA: TGTGCCAGCAGCCACCATCCGGGACAGGGCACCTACGAGCAGTACTTC.